Below are 5 T cell receptor beta chains sequenced from a single sample in a study of blood T cell repertoires in COVID-19. Assay: immunoSEQ multiplex PCR; the TCRdb copy retains only in-frame clones and omits some. Here the sample spans over 400,000 clones, roughly 90% being singletons. Source material: peripheral blood. The receptors were gathered from a woman in her thirties with active or convalescent COVID-19.

V and J are TRBV5-1 and TRBJ1-4; a weak D match, TRBD1 (6 bases). The CDR3 contains 15 residues. V was trimmed by 3 bases and J by 2 bases, leaving 11 bases between them. Per germline, CDR1 SGHRS and CDR2 YFSETQ. The chain's CDR3 is CASSYNTGTNEKLFF. The CDR3 DNA reads as TGCGCCAGCAGCTACAATACAGGGACTAATGAAAAACTGTTTTTT. The full variable domain, rest sourced from reference TRBV5-1 and TRBJ1-4, is KAGVTQTPRYLIKTRGQQVTLSCSPISGHRSVSWYQQTPGQGLQFLFEYFSETQRNKGNFPGRFSGRQFSNSRSEMNVSTLELGDSALYLCASSYNTGTNEKLFFGSGTQLSVL.

The gene calls are TRBV3-1 (or the pseudogene TRBV3-2) and TRBJ2-3, with D possibly being TRBD2 (5 bases). Trimming took off 6 bases at V and 5 bases at J, with 12 bases between the two ends. Germline CDR1 reads LGHDT; CDR2 reads YNNKEL (reference sequence). The CDR3 loop spans 13 amino acids. The DNA of the CDR3 is TGTGCCAGCAGTGGAGGACCTGAAGATACGCAGTATTTT. Translating gives CASSGGPEDTQYF.

This clone showed up just a few times. This CDR3 reads CASSDPQGADGYTF. The CDR3 coding sequence is TGTGCCAGCAGCGACCCCCAGGGGGCCGACGGCTACACCTTC. V usage is TRBV3-1 (or the pseudogene TRBV3-2) and J usage is TRBJ1-2; 8 nucleotides match TRBD1. Germline V gene data show CDR1 as LGHDT and CDR2 as YNNKEL (reference sequence). Trimming at V came to 5 bases and at J to 8 bases, leaving 10 bases not matched to a gene. The CDR3 loop spans 14 amino acids.

The chain links TRBV6-6 to TRBJ1-5, with D perhaps TRBD1 (6 bases). Germline lookup yields CDR1 MNHNY and CDR2 SVGAGI (reference sequence). This CDR3 has 13 amino acids. V lost 6 bases to trimming and J lost 3 bases, with 9 bases between them. CDR3 residues: CASSGQNNQPQHF. Written as DNA, the CDR3 is TGTGCCAGCAGCGGACAGAACAATCAGCCCCAGCATTTT.

The rearrangement links TRBV5-1 to TRBJ2-7, with D possibly matching TRBD1 (6 bases). This CDR3 is 16 amino acids long. Trimming took 1 base from V and 5 from J, leaving 19 bases between them. CDR1 is SGHRS and CDR2 is YFSETQ in the germline V gene. CDR3 region: CASSLSFTGHGNEQYF. CDR3 DNA: TGCGCCAGCAGCTTGTCTTTTACAGGGCATGGGAACGAGCAGTACTTC.